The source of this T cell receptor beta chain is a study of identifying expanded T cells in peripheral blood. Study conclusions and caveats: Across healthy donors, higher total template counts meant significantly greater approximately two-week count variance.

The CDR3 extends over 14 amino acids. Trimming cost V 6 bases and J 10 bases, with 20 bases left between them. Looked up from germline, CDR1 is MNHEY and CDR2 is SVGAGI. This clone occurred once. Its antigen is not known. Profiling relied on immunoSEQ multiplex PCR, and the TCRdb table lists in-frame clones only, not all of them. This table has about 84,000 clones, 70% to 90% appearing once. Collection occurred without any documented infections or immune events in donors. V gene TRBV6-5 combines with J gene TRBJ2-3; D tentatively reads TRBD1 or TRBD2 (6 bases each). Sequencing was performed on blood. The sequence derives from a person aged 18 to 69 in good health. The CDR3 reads CASSNILGGKAQYF. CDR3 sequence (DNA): TGTGCCAGCAGCAACATCCTAGGGGGGAAGGCGCAGTATTTT.